This TCR beta chain was captured in a study of persistence of HIV-infected CD4 T cells. Study background: CD4+ T cells responding to CMV or HIV-1 Gag were isolated. Donors had been on suppressive ART for a median of 8 years. A couple of participants gave one leukapheresis sample; others gave up to about 180 mL blood repeatedly. Study-level results: Within sorted populations, more oligoclonal TCRs accompanied more oligoclonal proviruses.

Germline V gives CDR1 DFQATT, CDR2 SNEGSKA (reference sequence). This CDR3 has 15 residues. The ends were cut back, 3 bases at V and 0 bases at J, with 11 bases in the middle. In regard to this clone: Its matching antigen is unknown.

Cells were stimulated with CMV-infected fibroblast lysates at 10 ug/mL. CD40L/CD69 double-negative CD45RO-high memory CD4+ T cells were collected. The immunoSEQ assay was version 4, run in survey mode. The table came from immunoSEQ multiplex PCR; TCRdb's copy has only in-frame clones and leaves some out. Among some 30,000 clones listed, approximately 78% were seen once. This specimen consisted of CD4+ T cells sorted from PBMCs after approximately 18-hour stimulation, obtained from a patient who received antiretroviral therapy. The rearrangement links TRBV20-1 to TRBJ2-2; D is perhaps TRBD1 or TRBD2 (6 bases each). This receptor was taken from an adult woman with HIV who was CMV-seropositive. As DNA, the CDR3 is TGCAGTGCTAGTCGAGGGGGGCCGAACACCGGGGAGCTGTTTTTT. Amino acids: CSASRGGPNTGELFF.